This TCR beta chain was observed in a study of blood T cell repertoires in COVID-19. The germline V gene encodes CDR1 LGHDT and CDR2 YNNKEL (reference sequence). V lost 0 bases to trimming and J lost 8 bases; unmatched junction nucleotides: 3. CDR3 length: 14 amino acids. Repertoires were generated with immunoSEQ multiplex PCR, while TCRdb's copy carries only in-frame clones and drops some. The table shows tens of thousands of clones, with approximately 85% occurring only once. Source material: peripheral blood. V and J are TRBV3-1 (or the pseudogene TRBV3-2) and TRBJ1-2; 10 bases are shared with TRBD1. The source is a man older than 75 with acute or convalescent COVID-19. The CDR3 sequence: CASSQEVDRGGYTF. CDR3 in DNA: TGTGCCAGCAGCCAAGAGGTGGACAGGGGGGGCTACACCTTC.